The sequence of this T cell receptor beta chain was determined in a study of T-cell reconstitution after alpha-beta-depleted transplantation in children. It was with unique molecular identifiers that the TCRbeta library was prepared. MiXCR, applied by TCRdb to the PCR reads, yields one record per CDR3 protein. The sample includes about 22,000 distinct CDR3 sequences, roughly a tenth of them seen just once. CDR3 length: 16 amino acids. Germline V gene data show CDR1 as MNHEY and CDR2 as SVGAGI. V lost 5 bases, J lost 4 bases, and 9 bases stayed unmatched. There are many counts of this clonotype. The clonotype was recovered from a human donor who donated a stem cell graft to a child with chronic granulomatous disease. The specimen comprised PBMCs from the stem cell graft donor, sampled from the stem cell graft. J is TRBJ2-2 and V is TRBV6-5; the match to TRBD1 covers 8 bases. The CDR3 sequence is CASSRIRDRITGELFF. For the CDR3, the DNA is TGTGCCAGCAGTCGGATCCGGGACAGGATCACCGGGGAGCTGTTTTTT.